This T cell receptor beta chain emerged from a study of radiation and T cells in renal cell carcinoma. Study observations and caveats: No pretreatment tumor biopsies were available for baseline clonotypes.

The CDR3 covers 13 residues. The ends lost 3 bases at V and 6 bases at J; junction bases unmatched: 4. The V gene's germline CDR1 is MNHNS and CDR2 SASEGT. Sequencing was performed with immunoSEQ multiplex PCR; in TCRdb, only in-frame clones are kept and a portion is missing. This sample has more than 75,000 clones, with 86% found just once. Time point in this sample: blood 2 weeks post-SBRT. The treatment: 15 Gy SBRT to primary tumor, nephrectomy 4 weeks later. After SBRT, blood was collected at 2 and 4 weeks, plus baseline. The patient's renal cell carcinoma had clear cell pathology. Turning to this clone: The antigen is not known.

Sequences were derived from blood, sampled from a patient whose treatment included radiotherapy and nephrectomy. The receptor's source is a woman in her 50s with renal cell carcinoma. This chain links TRBV6-1 with TRBJ2-7; 8 bases map to TRBD1. The DNA of the CDR3 is TGTGCCAGCAGTGACGCGACAGGGGCCGAGCAGTACTTC. Its translation: CASSDATGAEQYF.